A single sample gave rise to the 20 T cell receptor beta chains below, sequenced in a study of cytomegalovirus exposure and HLA in healthy donors. With 60 Vbeta and 13 Jbeta primers, the PCR was carried out. Libraries were prepared by immunoSEQ multiplex PCR; TCRdb keeps only in-frame clonotypes and omits some of them. The sample shows approximately 110,000 clones, around 68% of them seen only once. Sequencing used PBMCs. The receptors were sampled from a woman aged 40-49 years in good health and CMV-seropositive.

This clone was recorded once. Other nucleotide sequences in the sample specify the same CDR3. The chain is built from TRBV4-3 and TRBJ2-1; 13 positions match TRBD2. CDR1 is LGHNA and CDR2 is YSLEER in the germline V gene. This CDR3 has 18 amino acids. J was trimmed by 8 bases and V by 0 bases; bases with no gene match: 10. The CDR3 here is CASSQELAGGSAGDEQFF. The CDR3 DNA follows: TGCGCCAGCAGCCAAGAACTAGCGGGGGGGTCCGCTGGGGATGAGCAGTTCTTC.

The J gene is TRBJ2-1, the V gene TRBV11-3; 7 bases match TRBD1. The germline CDR1 and CDR2 sequences are SGHNT and YENEEA. CDR3 size: 17 residues. With 5 bases clipped from V and 6 bases from J, the junction kept 16 bases outside the gene matches. The CDR3 protein is CASSPFGPGQVFNEQFF. The CDR3 DNA reads TGTGCCAGCAGCCCCTTCGGCCCCGGACAGGTCTTCAATGAGCAGTTCTTC.

On this clone itself: Other DNA variants within this sample encode the same CDR3. The CDR3 reads CASSQEPSGFSYEQYF. CDR3 bases: TGTGCCAGCAGCCAGGAGCCTAGCGGGTTCTCCTACGAGCAGTACTTC. The rearrangement joins TRBV4-2 to TRBJ2-7; TRBD2 matches 8 bases. The CDR3 loop spans 16 amino acids. The V and J ends lost 3 bases and 0 bases, in that order; junction bases with no gene match: 7. Germline V gene lookup returns CDR1 LGHNA and CDR2 YNFKEQ.

The rearrangement links TRBV2 to TRBJ2-1; D not resolved. The CDR3 extends over 12 amino acids. The V gene lost 8 bases and the J gene lost 9 bases, with 14 bases spanning the gap. CDR1 and CDR2 from the germline V gene are SNHLY and FYNNEI. CDR3 nucleotides: TGTGCCAGCGGTGGGGTCTCGGGTGAGCAGTTCTTC. It codes for CASGGVSGEQFF.

V and J are TRBV18 and TRBJ1-1, with D possibly matching TRBD1 (5 bases). Germline lookup yields CDR1 KGHSH and CDR2 LQKENI. This CDR3 is 14 amino acids long. The V and J ends lost 6 bases and 1 base respectively, with 12 bases between them. The CDR3 reads CASSTGLRNTEAFF. CDR3 nucleotides: TGTGCCAGCTCTACGGGACTCAGGAACACTGAAGCTTTCTTT.

The V call is TRBV30, the J call TRBJ1-2; D possibly corresponds to TRBD1 (6 bases). The CDR3 extends over 15 amino acids. The germline V and J ends were trimmed by 0 bases and 7 bases, with 18 bases remaining between them. Germline CDR1 reads GTSNPN; CDR2 reads SVGIG (reference sequence). CDR3 nucleotide sequence: TGTGCCTGGAGTGTATACCTGGACAGAGGTGCTGGCTACACCTTC. Its translation: CAWSVYLDRGAGYTF.

The chain uses TRBV11-3 and TRBJ1-1, with unresolved D. The CDR3 is 13 residues long. Germline lookup yields CDR1 SGHNT and CDR2 YENEEA. Trimming stripped 4 bases from V and 6 bases from J, with 12 bases between. The CDR3, as DNA: TGTGCCAGCAGCTCCCCGAGGATGGCTGAAGCTTTCTTT. Translation: CASSSPRMAEAFF.

The chain has TRBV12-5 and TRBJ1-1, with a possible D match to TRBD1 (5 bases). The CDR3 covers 13 residues. Trimming pared 5 bases from V and 5 bases from J, leaving 12 bases between. Germline V gives CDR1 LGHNT, CDR2 FRNRAP. The CDR3 is CASGTQGGTEAFF. The CDR3 nucleotides are TGTGCTAGTGGTACCCAGGGTGGGACTGAAGCTTTCTTT.

The rearrangement joins TRBV29-1 to TRBJ2-1, with 15 bases aligning to TRBD2. The CDR3 covers 16 residues. Germline CDR1 is SQVTM and CDR2 is ANQGSEA. The junction had 5 bases not matched to a gene; V was cut back by 1 base and J by 7 bases. Here the CDR3 reads CSVEGTSGRAGNEQFF. The CDR3 nucleotides are TGCAGCGTTGAAGGGACTAGCGGGAGGGCGGGGAATGAGCAGTTCTTC.

CDR3 sequence reads: CASSLGTRRTGELFF. The DNA for the CDR3 is TGTGCCAGCAGCTTAGGGACTAGACGAACCGGGGAGCTGTTTTTT. J is TRBJ2-2 and V is TRBV7-8; TRBD2 agrees at 7 bases. The CDR3 length is 15 residues. With V trimmed by 1 base and J by 5 bases, 4 bases remained unmatched. CDR1 and CDR2 from the germline V gene are SGHVS and FQNEAQ. The full variable domain, in which reference TRBV7-8 and TRBJ2-2 provide the parts outside the CDR3, is GAGVSQSPRYKVAKRGQDVALRCDPISGHVSLFWYQQALGQGPEFLTYFQNEAQLDKSGLPSDRFFAERPEGSVSTLKIQRTQQEDSAVYLCASSLGTRRTGELFFGEGSRLTVL.

V and J are TRBV11-2 and TRBJ1-3; the D gene is possibly TRBD1 (5 bases). V shed 3 bases and J shed 5 bases, with 8 bases lying between them. This CDR3 is built from 13 residues. Looked up from germline, CDR1 is SGHAT and CDR2 is FQNNGV. The CDR3 spells CASSLTARNTIYF. Here the CDR3 DNA reads TGTGCCAGCAGCTTGACAGCGAGAAACACCATATATTTT.

This clone has just one count. V and J are TRBV29-1 and TRBJ2-3, with 9 bases matching TRBD2. Germline CDR1 is SQVTM and CDR2 is ANQGSEA. J lost 6 bases, V lost 1 base, and 8 bases had no gene match. This CDR3 spans 15 amino acids. This CDR3 is CSVEVGGRGGDTQYF. For the CDR3, the DNA is TGCAGCGTTGAAGTGGGAGGGCGGGGGGGGGATACGCAGTATTTT.

This clone was seen a few times. V is TRBV6-5 and J is TRBJ2-7, with 7 bases matching TRBD1. V dropped 5 bases and J dropped 4; count of bases not matched to a gene: 5. Germline-derived CDR1 and CDR2 are MNHEY and SVGAGI. The CDR3 runs to 13 residues. CDR3 region: CASSRDSQYEQYF. CDR3 in DNA: TGTGCCAGCAGTAGGGACAGTCAGTACGAGCAGTACTTC.

The chain couples TRBV10-3 to TRBJ2-3; TRBD2 aligns across 7 bases. In germline, CDR1 is ENHRY, CDR2 SYGVKD. CDR3 size: 16 residues. V gave up 6 bases and J gave up 0 bases; unmatched junction bases: 9. CDR3 loop: CAISWGGRKSTDTQYF. The CDR3 nucleotides are TGTGCCATCAGCTGGGGGGGAAGAAAGAGCACAGATACGCAGTATTTT.

This sequence joins TRBV5-8 and TRBJ2-1, with 7 bases matching TRBD2. The V gene end was trimmed by 0 bases and the J gene end by 6 bases; junction bases not matched to a gene: 6. The CDR3 is 15 residues long. Germline values: CDR1 SGHTS, CDR2 YDEGEE. This chain's CDR3 is CASSLVPGGGNEQFF. In nucleotides, the CDR3 is TGTGCCAGCAGCTTGGTTCCGGGGGGTGGCAATGAGCAGTTCTTC. The complete variable domain, with remaining parts taken from reference TRBV5-8 and TRBJ2-1, reads EAGVTQSPTHLIKTRGQQATLRCSPISGHTSVYWYQQALGLGLQFLLWYDEGEERNRGNFPPRFSGRQFPNYSSELNVNALELEDSALYLCASSLVPGGGNEQFFGPGTRLTVL.

This clone was counted between two and nine times. This rearrangement joins TRBV5-1 to TRBJ2-5; 14 positions match TRBD2. The V and J ends lost 3 bases and 4 bases, in that order; junction bases with no gene match: 8. Germline V gene data show CDR1 as SGHRS and CDR2 as YFSETQ. This CDR3 contains 17 residues. The CDR3 here is CASSSHGGTSGRETQYF. The CDR3 nucleotides are TGCGCCAGCAGCTCTCACGGAGGGACTAGCGGGAGAGAGACCCAGTACTTC.

Worth noting for this clone: This CDR3 is also generated by other DNA sequences in the sample. This sequence joins TRBV7-2 and TRBJ1-1, with TRBD1 identical over 8 bases. Trimming took 4 bases from V and 3 from J; bases not matched to a gene: 7. CDR3 length: 15 residues. Germline lookup yields CDR1 SGHTA and CDR2 FQGNSA. The CDR3 loop is CASSSRQGLDTEAFF. For the CDR3, the DNA is TGTGCCAGCAGCTCAAGACAGGGGTTGGACACTGAAGCTTTCTTT. Drawing the rest from reference TRBV7-2 and TRBJ1-1, the complete variable domain is GAGVSQSPSNKVTEKGKDVELRCDPISGHTALYWYRQSLGQGLEFLIYFQGNSAPDKSGLPSDRFSAERTGGSVSTLTIQRTQQEDSAVYLCASSSRQGLDTEAFFGQGTRLTVV.

The chain is built from TRBV20-1 and TRBJ1-1; 8 bases are shared with TRBD1. Trimming took 6 bases from V and 6 from J; bases not matched to a gene: 3. Germline V gene data show CDR1 as DFQATT and CDR2 as SNEGSKA (reference sequence). This CDR3 has 11 amino acids. The CDR3 loop reads CSAPTGAEAFF. CDR3 in DNA: TGCAGTGCCCCGACAGGGGCTGAAGCTTTCTTT.

The J gene is TRBJ2-7, the V gene TRBV4-1; D might be TRBD2 (6 bases). This CDR3 contains 17 residues. Germline V gene sequence: CDR1 MGHRA, CDR2 YSYEKL. Between the trimmed V and J ends, which lost 2 bases and 2 bases, there was a span of 19 bases. The CDR3 spells CASSQTSGVAAAYEQYF. As DNA, the CDR3 is TGCGCCAGCAGCCAAACCTCCGGGGTAGCGGCAGCCTACGAGCAGTACTTC.

The rearrangement uses TRBV2 and TRBJ1-2; the match to TRBD1 covers 8 bases. J lost 8 bases, V lost 2 bases, and 1 base had no gene match. Looked up from germline, CDR1 is SNHLY and CDR2 is FYNNEI. There are 12 residues in the CDR3. For the CDR3, the DNA is TGTGCCAGCAGTGAACAGGGGGCAGGCTACACCTTC. It yields the protein CASSEQGAGYTF.